The clone carrying this T cell receptor (beta chain) was seen only a few times. PCR was performed a second time for roughly 7 to 11 cycles using a sample-barcoded 5' primer and a J-beta primer mix. Via MiXCR, TCRdb re-called the 5' RACE reads, giving one row per CDR3 protein. The sample carries about 290,000 distinct CDR3 sequences, around 30% recorded once. The CDR3 covers 18 residues. V was clipped by 2 bases and J by 5 bases, with 22 bases between them. CDR1 and CDR2 (germline): SEHNR, FQNEAQ (reference sequence). The data are from a study of blood T cells in healthy people across ages. Background on the study: Template switching caught about one barcoded beta molecule for each two T cells.

The genes are TRBV7-9 and TRBJ2-1; no reliable D call. Sequenced material: blood. This TCR derives from a woman in her seventies in good health. The CDR3 loop is CASSLTPSAWIRDNEQFF. The CDR3 region has the DNA TGTGCCAGCAGCTTAACCCCATCGGCTTGGATAAGAGACAATGAGCAGTTCTTC.